A single sample gave rise to the 31 T cell receptor beta chains below, sequenced in a study of Graves' ophthalmopathy and Graves' hyperthyroidism. The authors amplified TCR beta CDR3 regions, and they did so from RNA transcripts for repertoire sequencing. The workflow started with a first-round RT-PCR run with HTBI primers and then moved on to a second-round multiplex PCR. One entry per CDR3 protein results from TCRdb running MiXCR on the multiplex PCR reads. The repertoire holds approximately 1.2 million distinct CDR3 sequences, with less than 45% as singletons. Sequencing was done on a sample of peripheral blood or thyroid tissue (not recorded which). The receptors originated from an adult man with Graves' hyperthyroidism.

About this clonotype itself: The junction does not match germline at one end; this may be a read error. V and J are TRBV27 and TRBJ2-7; possible D gene TRBD1, 5 bases. The CDR3 has 14 amino acids. Germline assignment: CDR1 MNHEY and CDR2 SMNVEV (reference sequence). The CDR3 DNA sequence: TGTGCCGGCAGTTTATCGGCAGGGTTTTGGGAGCAGTACTTC. It encodes CAGSLSAGFWEQYF.

This clonotype was counted only a few times. An end of the junction differs from the germline gene, which may be a read error. The chain uses TRBV10-1 and TRBJ2-2, with TRBD1 identical over 8 bases. The length of the CDR3 is 14 residues. The germline V gene encodes CDR1 WNHNN and CDR2 SYGVQD (reference sequence). The CDR3 DNA follows: TGTGCCAGCAGAGACAGGGGAAGGACCGGGGAGCTGTTTTTT. This codes for CASRDRGRTGELFF.

The genes are TRBV7-9 and TRBJ1-1; D is possibly TRBD1 (6 bases). The CDR3 is 12 amino acids. V lost 5 bases to trimming and J lost 10 bases, with 14 bases between them. Germline V gene data show CDR1 as SEHNR and CDR2 as FQNEAQ (reference sequence). The CDR3 DNA follows: TGTGCCAGCAGCGCGGAACAGGGACGAGCTTTCTTT. Its protein is CASSAEQGRAFF.

This sequence joins TRBV4-2 and TRBJ1-2, with D maybe TRBD1 (5 bases). Trimming stripped 0 bases from V and 2 bases from J, with 10 bases between. Germline CDR1 is LGHNA and CDR2 is YNFKEQ. The CDR3 loop spans 15 amino acids. The CDR3 bases are TGTGCCAGCAGCCAAGAAGAGGGGCAGAACTATGGCTACACCTTC. The encoded protein is CASSQEEGQNYGYTF.

This clonotype was observed many times. The chain links TRBV19 to TRBJ1-5, with D perhaps matching TRBD1 (5 bases). Trimming left V 4 bases short and J 5 bases short, with 12 bases between. CDR3 length: 14 amino acids. Germline lookup yields CDR1 LNHDA and CDR2 SQIVND (reference sequence). The CDR3 reads CASSTQGRYQPQHF. CDR3 coding DNA: TGTGCCAGTAGTACTCAGGGAAGGTATCAGCCCCAGCATTTT.

This clonotype was picked up a small number of times. The chain links TRBV19 to TRBJ1-1, with D possibly being TRBD1 (5 bases). V was clipped by 3 bases and J by 7 bases, with 15 bases between them. Per germline, CDR1 LNHDA and CDR2 SQIVND (reference sequence). This CDR3 region has 14 residues. CDR3 protein: CASSINDGGDEAFF. For the CDR3, the DNA is TGTGCCAGTAGTATCAACGACGGGGGTGATGAAGCTTTCTTT.

This clonotype was seen only a few times. The CDR3 loop is CASSSDRGVNQPQHF. CDR3 in DNA: TGTGCCAGCAGTTCGGACAGGGGAGTCAATCAGCCCCAGCATTTT. The chain links TRBV12-3 or TRBV12-4 to TRBJ1-5; 9 nucleotides line up with TRBD1. The V and J ends lost 4 bases and 3 bases, in that order; junction bases with no gene match: 4. This CDR3 is built from 15 residues.

A few counts support this clonotype. The chain has TRBV3-1 and TRBJ2-7; TRBD1 is a possible D gene (6 bases). V was pared by 5 bases and J by 4 bases, with 18 bases between. The germline V gene encodes CDR1 LGHDT and CDR2 YNNKEL (reference sequence). This CDR3 has 15 residues. CDR3 DNA: TGTGCCAGCAGCTCGATCCCCGGGACAAAGTACGAGCAGTACTTC. Protein: CASSSIPGTKYEQYF.

This clonotype was seen only a few times. This chain links TRBV7-3 with TRBJ1-1; D gene ambiguous. The length of the CDR3 is 15 residues. V was clipped by 6 bases and J by 0 bases, with 14 bases between them. Germline lookup yields CDR1 SGHTA and CDR2 FQGTGA. The CDR3 spells CASSFHRTMNTEAFF. The CDR3 region has the DNA TGTGCCAGCAGTTTTCACCGGACCATGAACACTGAAGCTTTCTTT.

The table lists this clonotype with many counts. V is TRBV10-3 and J is TRBJ2-5; a possible D gene is TRBD2 (5 bases). Germline V gives CDR1 ENHRY, CDR2 SYGVKD. This CDR3 is built from 13 residues. V dropped 6 bases and J dropped 5 bases, with 13 bases sitting between them. The CDR3 sequence: CAIRSDGGETQYF. Written as DNA, the CDR3 is TGTGCCATCAGGAGCGACGGCGGGGAGACCCAGTACTTC.

This clonotype was found many times. The V call is TRBV7-6, the J call TRBJ2-5, with TRBD2 matching 9 bases. The CDR3 is made up of 17 amino acids. Per the germline V gene, CDR1 is SGHVS and CDR2 is FNYEAQ. The J segment lost 6 bases and the V segment lost 7 bases, leaving 18 bases of the junction unmatched. The CDR3 nucleotides are TGTGCCAGCATATTCAAATGTTCTAGCGGGGAACTTAAGACCCAGTACTTC. Its protein product is CASIFKCSSGELKTQYF.

This chain joins TRBV24-1 and TRBJ1-1; D gene uncertain. V dropped 9 bases and J dropped 10 bases, with 14 bases sitting between them. Germline V gene data show CDR1 as KGHDR and CDR2 as SFDVKD. The CDR3 runs 11 residues. The CDR3: CATSNQDRAFF. The DNA for the CDR3 is TGTGCCACCTCAAACCAGGACCGAGCTTTCTTT.

This clonotype is a singleton in its sample. The gene calls are TRBV6-5 and TRBJ1-2; D is ambiguous. CDR1 MNHEY and CDR2 SVGAGI come from the germline V gene. CDR3 length: 17 residues. Between the trimmed V and J ends, which lost 0 bases and 0 bases, there was a span of 14 bases. CDR3 bases: TGTGCCAGCAGTTACTCTCGTCCAATGGGCTCTAACTATGGCTACACCTTC. It yields the protein CASSYSRPMGSNYGYTF.

The table lists this clonotype with a few counts. The chain recombines TRBV30 with TRBJ1-2, with a possible D match to TRBD1 (5 bases). CDR1 is GTSNPN, CDR2 SVGIG, per germline (reference sequence). Deletions cut 0 bases from V and 4 bases from J, with 15 bases between. The CDR3 consists of 15 residues. The CDR3 loop reads CAWSVMTGPLYGYTF. For the CDR3, the DNA is TGTGCCTGGAGTGTGATGACGGGGCCTCTCTATGGCTACACCTTC.

This chain links TRBV7-2 with TRBJ1-5, with D unresolved. V lost 5 bases and J lost 4, with 15 bases in between. CDR3 length: 15 residues. CDR1 and CDR2 (germline): SGHTA, FQGNSA. CDR3 DNA: TGTGCCAGCAGCCGGGATTGGAGTACTAATCAGCCCCAGCATTTT. Protein product: CASSRDWSTNQPQHF.

This clonotype has a count of ten or more. The chain employs TRBV20-1 and TRBJ2-5; D ambiguous. This CDR3 has 11 amino acids. Trimming shortened V by 3 bases and J by 5 bases, and 7 bases separated the two germline ends. Per germline, CDR1 DFQATT and CDR2 SNEGSKA (reference sequence). CDR3 residues: CSASYPETQYF. Here the CDR3 DNA reads TGCAGTGCTAGCTACCCGGAGACCCAGTACTTC.

This clonotype has at least ten counts. This chain links TRBV2 with TRBJ1-2; D call uncertain. V lost 7 bases to trimming and J lost 0 bases, with 9 bases between them. CDR1 is SNHLY and CDR2 is FYNNEI in the germline V gene. The CDR3 sequence is 13 residues long. CDR3 bases: TGTGCCAGCACTGGGATAGCTAACTATGGCTACACCTTC. Encoded protein: CASTGIANYGYTF.

The CDR3 coding sequence is TGCAGTGCTTCGGGACAGGTTAGTGGGCCCAAACCCACTGAAGCTTTCTTT. It encodes CSASGQVSGPKPTEAFF. The chain combines TRBV20-1 with TRBJ1-1, with 8 bases fitting TRBD1. The CDR3 length is 17 residues. In germline, CDR1 is DFQATT, CDR2 SNEGSKA (reference sequence). Trimming removed 5 bases from V and 4 bases from J; junction bases left unmatched: 18.

DNA of the CDR3: TGTGCCAGCAGCCAAGGCCCCTACAGGGGGCGCAACTATGGCTACACCTTC. Translating it yields CASSQGPYRGRNYGYTF. This chain connects TRBV7-9 to TRBJ1-2, with 9 bases aligning to TRBD1. In germline, CDR1 is SEHNR, CDR2 FQNEAQ (reference sequence). CDR3 length: 17 amino acids. V lost 5 bases, J lost 2 bases, and 12 bases stayed unmatched.

This clonotype was detected ten times or more. This chain's CDR3 is CASRPGDRVDQPQHF. The CDR3 DNA reads as TGTGCCAGCAGGCCCGGGGACAGGGTGGATCAGCCCCAGCATTTT. V and J are TRBV6-6 and TRBJ1-5; 9 bases fit TRBD1. V shed 6 bases, J shed 5 bases, and the junction held 8 bases outside the gene matches. CDR1 and CDR2 from the germline V gene are MNHNY and SVGAGI (reference sequence). The CDR3 is 15 amino acids.

The chain joins TRBV5-4 to TRBJ2-7; TRBD1 is a possible D gene (6 bases). Germline V lookup: CDR1 SGHNT, CDR2 YYREEE (reference sequence). Trimming took 0 bases from V and 2 from J, leaving 12 bases between them. This CDR3 is 15 amino acids long. The DNA for the CDR3 is TGTGCCAGCAGCTTGGATGGGGGCAGGACCTACGAGCAGTACTTC. Its translation is CASSLDGGRTYEQYF. The complete variable domain, with remaining parts taken from reference TRBV5-4 and TRBJ2-7, reads ETGVTQSPTHLIKTRGQQVTLRCSSQSGHNTVSWYQQALGQGPQFIFQYYREEENGRGNFPPRFSGLQFPNYSSELNVNALELDDSALYLCASSLDGGRTYEQYFGPGTRLTVT.

This clonotype came up a few times. This chain uses TRBV7-9 with TRBJ2-5; D is perhaps TRBD2 (6 bases). Germline lookup yields CDR1 SEHNR and CDR2 FQNEAQ (reference sequence). The germline V and J ends were trimmed by 1 base and 3 bases, with 15 bases remaining between them. This CDR3 has 16 amino acids. The CDR3 loop is CASSLGSHWGEETQYF. The DNA for the CDR3 is TGTGCCAGCAGCTTAGGGTCCCACTGGGGGGAAGAGACCCAGTACTTC.

V usage is TRBV7-8 and J usage is TRBJ2-2, with TRBD1 matching 7 bases. Germline CDR1 reads SGHVS; CDR2 reads FQNEAQ. The V gene end was trimmed by 6 bases and the J gene end by 2 bases; junction bases not matched to a gene: 9. The CDR3 consists of 16 residues. Here the CDR3 reads CASRSGTEANTGELFF. The CDR3 region has the DNA TGTGCCAGCAGGTCTGGGACAGAGGCTAACACCGGGGAGCTGTTTTTT.

This clonotype was recorded at least ten times. The V gene is TRBV29-1, the J gene TRBJ1-5; unclear D gene. V was cut by 6 bases and J by 0 bases, with 9 bases left in between. From germline, CDR1 is SQVTM and CDR2 ANQGSEA. The CDR3 loop spans 13 amino acids. The CDR3 sequence is CSVADFSNQPQHF. CDR3 in DNA: TGCAGCGTCGCGGACTTTAGCAATCAGCCCCAGCATTTT.

This clonotype has only a few counts. The chain carries TRBV9 and TRBJ2-7, with 10 positions matching TRBD1. Trimming cost V 4 bases and J 6 bases; bases outside gene matches: 10. Germline assignment: CDR1 SGDLS and CDR2 YYNGEE. This CDR3 contains 15 residues. The CDR3, as DNA: TGTGCCAGCAGCACTCTCCGAGACAGGGGGCGCGAGCAGTACTTC. Protein sequence: CASSTLRDRGREQYF.

The rearrangement uses TRBV12-3 or TRBV12-4 and TRBJ2-5, with D hard to call. The length of the CDR3 is 13 residues. Trimming left V 10 bases short and J 12 bases short, with 24 bases between. In nucleotides, the CDR3 is TGTGCCATCGGGTCGGATCTTGTTGACCTAGAGTACTTC. Protein sequence: CAIGSDLVDLEYF.

The J gene is TRBJ2-7, the V gene TRBV12-3 or TRBV12-4, with 7 bases that match TRBD1. CDR3 length equals 14 residues. V lost 8 bases, J lost 3 bases, and 10 bases stayed unmatched. This CDR3 is CASVSPGQNYEQYF. The CDR3, as DNA: TGTGCCAGCGTTTCCCCGGGACAGAACTACGAGCAGTACTTC.

This clonotype showed up many times. The V and J genes are TRBV29-1 and TRBJ1-1; a weak D match, TRBD1 (6 bases). CDR3 length: 11 amino acids. CDR1 is SQVTM and CDR2 is ANQGSEA in the germline V gene. Trimming left V 6 bases short and J 10 bases short, with 15 bases between. CDR3 in amino acids: CSVAGQPRAFF. The CDR3 DNA sequence: TGCAGCGTCGCCGGACAGCCCAGAGCTTTCTTT.

Worth noting for this clonotype: The CDR3 end shows no conserved phenylalanine or tryptophan, and so a read error is likely. This chain uses TRBV2 with TRBJ1-5, with unresolved D. The CDR3 spans 15 residues. The V gene lost 2 bases and the J gene lost 0 bases, with 8 bases spanning the gap. Germline V gene sequence: CDR1 SNHLY, CDR2 FYNNEI. The CDR3 here is CASSENPGSNQPQHS. The DNA of the CDR3 is TGTGCCAGCAGTGAAAATCCCGGTAGCAATCAGCCCCAGCATTCT.

The genes are TRBV25-1 and TRBJ1-2, with D possibly TRBD1 on 5 matching bases. The CDR3 extends over 23 amino acids. Trimming pared 6 bases from V and 3 bases from J, leaving 41 bases between. Germline V gene data show CDR1 as MGHDK and CDR2 as SYGVNS. DNA for the CDR3: TGTGCCAGCAGCCTCGAGGGGACTAGCGGGAGGGCCTCCGTGGGCCCGAATTACTATGGCTACACCTTC. It translates to CASSLEGTSGRASVGPNYYGYTF.

The table lists this clonotype with many counts. The chain recombines TRBV5-1 with TRBJ1-1, with 8 bases lining up with TRBD1. CDR3 length: 12 amino acids. CDR1 and CDR2 (germline): SGHRS, YFSETQ. J was trimmed by 7 bases and V by 5 bases; bases with no gene match: 4. CDR3 region: CASRSGQDEAFF. The CDR3 nucleotides are TGCGCCAGCAGATCGGGACAGGATGAAGCTTTCTTT.